This paragraph covers one T cell receptor (beta chain) sequence. No antigen is known for it. V was trimmed by 7 bases and J by 0 bases, leaving 10 bases between them. Germline V gene sequence: CDR1 MNHEY, CDR2 SVGAGI. This CDR3 is built from 15 residues. Some clones are missing from TCRdb's copy, which holds only in-frame ones; the method was immunoSEQ multiplex PCR. This table holds about 120,000 clones, 86% found once. The data are from a study of cytomegalovirus exposure and HLA in healthy donors. Study-wide results and limits: Cytomegalovirus association was assigned to approximately 160 TCR beta chains. Most TCR sequences were rare, but some public TCRs occurred in many donors.

The material sequenced was PBMCs. The chain combines TRBV6-5 with TRBJ2-6; D perhaps matches TRBD2 (5 bases). This sequence was found in a man aged 18 to 35 in good health and CMV-seronegative. The DNA of the CDR3 is TGTGCCAGCACCGAAGGAGGCTCTGGGGCCAACGTCCTGACTTTC. Translating it yields CASTEGGSGANVLTF.